Reported below is one T cell receptor (beta chain). The Seattle patients, enrolled during active infection, were followed longitudinally. Authors' processing steps: Amplification of reference gene primers provided the estimated nucleated cell counts. Libraries were prepared by immunoSEQ multiplex PCR; TCRdb keeps only in-frame clonotypes and omits some of them. For V, J and clone size, that table is used; D and trimming come from the DNA. The sample consists of roughly 230,000 clones, 85% to 95% of them appearing once. Between the trimmed V and J ends, which lost 5 bases and 2 bases, there was a span of 27 bases. Germline assignment: CDR1 SGHTA and CDR2 FQGTGA. This CDR3 has 19 amino acids. The data were taken from a study of blood T cell repertoires in COVID-19. Study information: Acute and convalescent COVID-19 specimens originated in the United States, Italy and Spain. T cells, B-cell-depleted T cells, or PBMCs supplied cDNA or gDNA.

Sample: peripheral blood. The receptor was isolated from a man aged 25-45 years with COVID-19, enrolled during active disease. The gene calls are TRBV7-3 and TRBJ2-5; perhaps TRBD1 as D (6 bases). The DNA for the CDR3 is TGTGCCAGCAGCCCAGGGGATGTGCGACCAGGCCACCTTCAAGAGACCCAGTACTTC. This codes for CASSPGDVRPGHLQETQYF.